Listed below are T cell receptor beta chains from one sample, sequenced in a study of cytomegalovirus exposure and HLA in healthy donors. The protocol was immunoSEQ multiplex PCR, while the TCRdb copy is restricted to in-frame clones and leaves out a portion. The sample carries 85,000 to 100,000 clones, under 80% recorded once. Sample: PBMCs. The receptors stem from a man aged 50 to 59 in good health and CMV-seropositive. The CDR3 runs from the conserved cysteine through the conserved F or W. The order of the fields is clone size, D gene, V gene, J gene, CDR3 protein, CDR3 DNA. A D gene is named only where the DNA matches it firmly. Some rows have no size entry. The others give once, few or many, or a class for an expanded clone.

clone_size: .; d_call: .; v_call: TRBV7-2; j_call: TRBJ1-4; cdr3_aa: CASRKGRTGTTQGEKLFF; cdr3_nt: TGTGCCAGCAGAAAAGGAAGGACCGGGACAACCCAAGGAGAAAAACTGTTTTTT
clone_size: .; d_call: .; v_call: TRBV18; j_call: TRBJ2-7; cdr3_aa: CASSPGAASSYEQYF; cdr3_nt: TGTGCCAGCTCACCGGGGGCAGCAAGCTCCTACGAGCAGTACTTC
clone_size: .; d_call: .; v_call: TRBV29-1; j_call: TRBJ2-5; cdr3_aa: CSVEGRRTAEGETQYF; cdr3_nt: TGCAGCGTTGAAGGGCGTCGGACAGCCGAAGGGGAGACCCAGTACTTC
clone_size: .; d_call: TRBD1; v_call: TRBV6-6; j_call: TRBJ1-5; cdr3_aa: CASSMGQNQPQHF; cdr3_nt: TGTGCCAGCAGTATGGGACAGAATCAGCCCCAGCATTTT
clone_size: .; d_call: .; v_call: TRBV25-1; j_call: TRBJ2-7; cdr3_aa: CASTQGSEQYF; cdr3_nt: TGTGCCAGCACCCAGGGTTCCGAGCAGTACTTC
clone_size: .; d_call: TRBD2; v_call: TRBV9; j_call: TRBJ2-5; cdr3_aa: CASSVGGTSGETQYF; cdr3_nt: TGTGCCAGCAGCGTAGGGGGGACTAGCGGGGAGACCCAGTACTTC
clone_size: .; d_call: .; v_call: TRBV4-3; j_call: TRBJ1-6; cdr3_aa: CASSQDADYHSPLHF; cdr3_nt: TGCGCCAGCAGCCAAGATGCGGATTACCATTCACCCCTCCACTTT
clone_size: .; d_call: .; v_call: TRBV7-2; j_call: TRBJ1-2; cdr3_aa: CASSLDSNYGYTF; cdr3_nt: TGTGCCAGCAGCCTGGACAGTAACTATGGCTACACCTTC
clone_size: .; d_call: TRBD1; v_call: TRBV5-6; j_call: TRBJ2-2; cdr3_aa: CASSLLGQGASSTGELFF; cdr3_nt: TGTGCCAGCAGCTTGTTGGGACAGGGGGCTTCAAGCACCGGGGAGCTGTTTTTT
clone_size: .; d_call: TRBD1; v_call: TRBV9; j_call: TRBJ1-2; cdr3_aa: CASSVEGGQGYGYTF; cdr3_nt: TGTGCCAGCAGCGTAGAGGGGGGACAGGGCTACGGCTACACCTTC
clone_size: few; d_call: .; v_call: TRBV5-6; j_call: TRBJ1-2; cdr3_aa: CASSIDKAYGYTF; cdr3_nt: TGTGCCAGCAGCATCGACAAGGCCTATGGCTACACCTTC
clone_size: .; d_call: .; v_call: TRBV6-5; j_call: TRBJ2-7; cdr3_aa: CASHSYSYEQYF; cdr3_nt: TGTGCCAGCCATAGCTACTCCTACGAGCAGTACTTC
clone_size: .; d_call: .; v_call: TRBV9; j_call: TRBJ1-6; cdr3_aa: CASSGQGFNSPLHF; cdr3_nt: TGTGCCAGCAGCGGGCAGGGATTTAATTCACCCCTCCACTTT
clone_size: .; d_call: TRBD2; v_call: TRBV7-2; j_call: TRBJ2-2; cdr3_aa: CASSLGGANTGELFF; cdr3_nt: TGTGCCAGCAGCCTGGGGGGGGCGAACACCGGGGAGCTGTTTTTT
clone_size: .; d_call: TRBD1; v_call: TRBV7-9; j_call: TRBJ1-2; cdr3_aa: CASEQGAYGYTF; cdr3_nt: TGTGCCAGCGAGCAGGGGGCCTATGGCTACACCTTC
clone_size: .; d_call: TRBD2; v_call: TRBV18; j_call: TRBJ2-3; cdr3_aa: CASSPGLGSDTQYF; cdr3_nt: TGTGCCAGCTCACCGGGACTAGGGTCAGATACGCAGTATTTT
clone_size: few; d_call: .; v_call: TRBV5-4; j_call: TRBJ1-2; cdr3_aa: CASSRPGENYGYTF; cdr3_nt: TGTGCCAGCAGCAGACCAGGCGAGAACTATGGCTACACCTTC
clone_size: few; d_call: .; v_call: TRBV4-2; j_call: TRBJ1-1; cdr3_aa: CASSRQSGLITEAFF; cdr3_nt: TGTGCCAGCAGCCGACAAAGCGGACTCATCACTGAAGCTTTCTTT
clone_size: .; d_call: .; v_call: TRBV7-9; j_call: TRBJ1-2; cdr3_aa: CASSSEGIDYGYTF; cdr3_nt: TGTGCCAGCAGCTCAGAGGGAATCGACTACGGCTACACCTTC
clone_size: .; d_call: .; v_call: TRBV9; j_call: TRBJ1-4; cdr3_aa: CASSRDTGYDEKLFF; cdr3_nt: TGTGCCAGCAGTCGAGATACAGGGTACGATGAAAAACTGTTTTTT
clone_size: .; d_call: TRBD1; v_call: TRBV28; j_call: TRBJ1-2; cdr3_aa: CASRRTGGSYGYTF; cdr3_nt: TGTGCCAGCAGGCGGACAGGGGGTTCCTATGGCTACACCTTC
clone_size: .; d_call: .; v_call: TRBV6-4; j_call: TRBJ1-2; cdr3_aa: CPSPCDSEGYTF; cdr3_nt: TGTCCATCCCCCTGCGACTCGGAAGGCTACACCTTC
clone_size: .; d_call: TRBD1; v_call: TRBV5-8; j_call: TRBJ1-3; cdr3_aa: CASSPGAGGVTGNTIYF; cdr3_nt: TGTGCCAGCAGCCCCGGGGCAGGGGGCGTAACTGGAAACACCATATATTTT
clone_size: .; d_call: .; v_call: TRBV4-2; j_call: TRBJ2-3; cdr3_aa: CASSQGLTDTQYF; cdr3_nt: TGTGCCAGCAGCCAAGGACTGACAGATACGCAGTATTTT
clone_size: .; d_call: TRBD2; v_call: TRBV7-3; j_call: TRBJ2-5; cdr3_aa: CASSLESSGGGTQYF; cdr3_nt: TGTGCCAGCAGCTTAGAGTCTAGCGGGGGTGGGACCCAGTACTTC
clone_size: once; d_call: .; v_call: TRBV9; j_call: TRBJ2-5; cdr3_aa: CASSVGPQVETQYF; cdr3_nt: TGTGCCAGCAGCGTAGGACCCCAGGTCGAGACCCAGTACTTC
clone_size: .; d_call: TRBD1; v_call: TRBV27; j_call: TRBJ1-5; cdr3_aa: CASSPGQGNQPQHF; cdr3_nt: TGTGCCAGCAGTCCCGGACAGGGCAATCAGCCCCAGCATTTT
clone_size: .; d_call: TRBD1; v_call: TRBV27; j_call: TRBJ2-7; cdr3_aa: CASKAGTGERDEQYF; cdr3_nt: TGTGCCAGCAAGGCTGGGACAGGGGAAAGGGACGAGCAGTACTTC
clone_size: .; d_call: TRBD1; v_call: TRBV28; j_call: TRBJ1-5; cdr3_aa: CASRGQGSNQPQHF; cdr3_nt: TGTGCCAGCAGGGGACAGGGGAGCAATCAGCCCCAGCATTTT
clone_size: .; d_call: TRBD1; v_call: TRBV5-1; j_call: TRBJ1-5; cdr3_aa: CASSWGQGFDQPQHF; cdr3_nt: TGCGCCAGCAGCTGGGGACAGGGGTTCGATCAGCCCCAGCATTTT
clone_size: .; d_call: .; v_call: TRBV2; j_call: TRBJ1-5; cdr3_aa: CASSEAGRGANQPQHF; cdr3_nt: TGTGCCAGCAGTGAAGCCGGCAGGGGCGCGAATCAGCCCCAGCATTTT
clone_size: .; d_call: .; v_call: TRBV4-3; j_call: TRBJ2-5; cdr3_aa: CASSLGGVETQYF; cdr3_nt: TGCGCCAGCAGCCTGGGCGGGGTTGAGACCCAGTACTTC
clone_size: .; d_call: .; v_call: TRBV4-1; j_call: TRBJ1-1; cdr3_aa: CASSPRGGNTEAFF; cdr3_nt: TGCGCCAGCAGCCCCCGGGGAGGCAACACTGAAGCTTTCTTT
clone_size: .; d_call: .; v_call: TRBV5-1; j_call: TRBJ2-5; cdr3_aa: CASSSQGGDGETQYF; cdr3_nt: TGCGCCAGCAGCTCACAGGGTGGGGACGGAGAGACCCAGTACTTC
clone_size: .; d_call: TRBD1; v_call: TRBV5-3; j_call: TRBJ2-3; cdr3_aa: CARSPGQGVNTDTQYF; cdr3_nt: TGTGCCAGAAGCCCGGGACAGGGTGTCAACACAGATACGCAGTATTTT
clone_size: .; d_call: .; v_call: TRBV5-1; j_call: TRBJ2-2; cdr3_aa: CASSLATGSGELFF; cdr3_nt: TGCGCCAGCAGCTTGGCCACAGGTTCCGGGGAGCTGTTTTTT
clone_size: few; d_call: .; v_call: TRBV18; j_call: TRBJ1-3; cdr3_aa: CASSPTALTGNTIYF; cdr3_nt: TGTGCCAGCTCACCGACAGCCTTAACTGGAAACACCATATATTTT
clone_size: .; d_call: TRBD2; v_call: TRBV4-3; j_call: TRBJ2-4; cdr3_aa: CASRLAGDKSIQYF; cdr3_nt: TGCGCCAGCAGGTTAGCGGGGGACAAAAGCATTCAGTACTTC
clone_size: .; d_call: .; v_call: TRBV6-5; j_call: TRBJ2-1; cdr3_aa: CASSRGNEQFF; cdr3_nt: TGTGCCAGCAGTCGCGGGAATGAGCAGTTCTTC
clone_size: .; d_call: .; v_call: TRBV28; j_call: TRBJ1-5; cdr3_aa: CASRWESNQPQHF; cdr3_nt: TGTGCCAGCAGATGGGAGAGCAATCAGCCCCAGCATTTT
clone_size: .; d_call: .; v_call: TRBV4-3; j_call: TRBJ2-4; cdr3_aa: CASSQGGQRRNIQYF; cdr3_nt: TGCGCCAGCAGCCAGGGGGGACAGAGGCGAAACATTCAGTACTTC
clone_size: .; d_call: TRBD1; v_call: TRBV5-1; j_call: TRBJ1-2; cdr3_aa: CASSLAGGDGYTF; cdr3_nt: TGCGCCAGCAGCTTGGCAGGGGGCGATGGCTACACCTTC
clone_size: .; d_call: TRBD1; v_call: TRBV9; j_call: TRBJ2-2; cdr3_aa: CASSSGQANTGELFF; cdr3_nt: TGTGCCAGCAGCTCTGGACAGGCGAACACCGGGGAGCTGTTTTTT
clone_size: few; d_call: .; v_call: TRBV19; j_call: TRBJ1-5; cdr3_aa: CASSINPGDSNQPQHF; cdr3_nt: TGTGCCAGTAGTATTAACCCAGGGGATAGCAATCAGCCCCAGCATTTT
clone_size: .; d_call: .; v_call: TRBV5-4; j_call: TRBJ1-2; cdr3_aa: CASSFSQANYGYTF; cdr3_nt: TGTGCCAGCAGCTTTTCGCAGGCAAACTATGGCTACACCTTC
clone_size: .; d_call: TRBD1; v_call: TRBV7-2; j_call: TRBJ1-1; cdr3_aa: CASSSRTGDGNTEAFF; cdr3_nt: TGTGCCAGCAGCTCTAGGACAGGGGACGGGAACACTGAAGCTTTCTTT